The rows below give T cell receptor beta chains drawn from one sample of a study of identifying expanded T cells in peripheral blood. Assay: immunoSEQ multiplex PCR; the TCRdb copy retains only in-frame clones and omits some. The table includes around 76,000 clones, 85% to 90% detected once. The sample comprised blood. These receptors were taken from a person aged 18 to 75 in good health. Both conserved end residues are part of each CDR3. Fields, in order: V gene, clone size, J gene, D gene, CDR3 DNA, CDR3 protein. The D gene is left open where the match is weak. Clone size is stated in some rows and not others, as once, few, many or a class when expanded.

TRBV5-6	-	TRBJ1-3	-	TGTGCCAGCAGCTTGTTGTACTCTGGAAACACCATATATTTT	CASSLLYSGNTIYF
TRBV28	-	TRBJ2-7	-	TGTGCCAGCCTAGGTGGAGGGCAAACCGAGCAGTACTTC	CASLGGGQTEQYF
TRBV4-1	-	TRBJ2-3	-	TGCGCCAGCAGCCGATCTGGCCATAACACAGATGCGCAGTATTTT	CASSRSGHNTDAQYF
TRBV25-1	-	TRBJ2-5	-	TGTGCCAGCAGTGAATATGGGGGCCCCGGGGGAACCCAGTACTTC	CASSEYGGPGGTQYF
TRBV19	-	TRBJ1-5	TRBD1	TGTGCCAGTAGTATCGGACAGGGGGGCAATCAGCCCCAGCATTTT	CASSIGQGGNQPQHF
TRBV7-2	once	TRBJ2-5	TRBD2	TGTGCCAGCAGGTACACACGGGCGGGAGAAGAGACCCAGTACTTC	CASRYTRAGEETQYF
TRBV18	-	TRBJ2-1	TRBD2	TGTGCCAGCTCACCGATGAGCGGGGCAACCTACAATGAGCAGTTCTTC	CASSPMSGATYNEQFF
TRBV18	-	TRBJ1-2	-	TGTGCCAGCTCACCAACAGCTAACTATGGCTACACCTTC	CASSPTANYGYTF
TRBV2	-	TRBJ1-4	TRBD1	TGTGCCAGCAGTGAAGCTACCAGGGGGCATAATGAAAAACTGTTTTTT	CASSEATRGHNEKLFF
TRBV28	-	TRBJ1-5	TRBD1	TGTGCCAGCAGCCCAGGACAGGGTCATCAGCCCCAGCATTTT	CASSPGQGHQPQHF
TRBV4-3	-	TRBJ1-2	-	TGCGCCAGCAGCCAACCCCTGGAGGGTCTTCGGCCGCTCACCTTC	CASSQPLEGLRPLTF
TRBV6-5	-	TRBJ1-1	-	TGTGCCAGCAGGGTGGACAGGAACACTGAAGCTTTCTTT	CASRVDRNTEAFF
TRBV19	-	TRBJ2-1	TRBD2	TGTGCCAGTAGTATTAGTAGCGGGGGGTACAATGAGCAGTTCTTC	CASSISSGGYNEQFF
TRBV10-3	-	TRBJ2-1	TRBD2	TGTGCCATCAGTGAGCCGGGACTAGCGGGGGGGAGTAGCGAGCAGTTCTTC	CAISEPGLAGGSSEQFF
TRBV7-2	-	TRBJ2-5	TRBD2	TGTGCCAGCAGCTTAGTTGCGGGAGTCGTGCAAGAGACCCAGTACTTC	CASSLVAGVVQETQYF
TRBV4-1	-	TRBJ2-7	-	TGCGCCAGCAGCCAAGTTTCAGGCATCATATACGAGCAGTACTTC	CASSQVSGIIYEQYF
TRBV6-6	-	TRBJ2-7	-	TGTGCCAGCAGTTACTCTCGCGGGATGCCCTACGAGCAGTACTTC	CASSYSRGMPYEQYF
TRBV5-1	-	TRBJ1-3	-	TGCGCCAGCAGAGGACCCGGATCAGCCGCTGGCTCTGGAAACACCATATATTTT	CASRGPGSAAGSGNTIYF
TRBV7-6	-	TRBJ2-7	-	TGTGCCAGCAGCCCCGACGTGAGCTACGAGCAGTACTTC	CASSPDVSYEQYF
TRBV7-2	-	TRBJ2-1	TRBD2	TGTGCCAGCAGCTTGGGCAGCGGGGGCGTCAATGAGCAGTTCTTC	CASSLGSGGVNEQFF
TRBV13	-	TRBJ1-2	-	TGTGCCAGCAGAATATATCAGGCTAACTATGGCTACACCTTC	CASRIYQANYGYTF
TRBV7-2	once	TRBJ2-7	-	TGTGCCAGCAGCTTACGGGGTGGGAACGAGCAGTACTTC	CASSLRGGNEQYF